This T cell receptor beta chain originates from a study of T cells in localized non-small cell lung cancer. The study's findings and limits: Tumor showed lower T cell clonality than uninvolved adjacent lung, where it was highest. Detection in adjacent lung was observed for a median around 50 of the top 100 tumor clones. Patients showing higher blood T cell density tended to see longer overall survival.

TCRdb keeps only in-frame clones here, not all; method: immunoSEQ multiplex PCR. The sample carries approximately 45,000 clones, around 81% recorded once. Worth noting for this clone: The antigen is not known.

V was trimmed by 3 bases and J by 4 bases, leaving 15 bases between them. The length of the CDR3 is 15 residues. The germline gives CDR1 MNHEY, CDR2 SMNVEV (reference sequence). J is TRBJ2-5 and V is TRBV27, with TRBD2 as a possible D gene (6 bases). The specimen comprised peripheral blood mononuclear cells, sampled before any cancer treatment. The TCR originated in a man aged 40 to 69 with stage III lung adenocarcinoma. The DNA of the CDR3 is TGTGCCAGCAGTTTCCAAGGGTTGGAGGGAGAGACCCAGTACTTC. Its translation: CASSFQGLEGETQYF.